This is a list of T cell receptor beta chains from one sample in a study of T cell repertoires in cytomegalovirus infection. TCRdb called the reads again in MiXCR, with one record for every CDR3 protein. The repertoire includes 300,000 or so distinct CDR3 sequences, about 23% of them detected once, and around 13% sits in the top ten. Sequencing input: PBMCs. The receptors were sampled from a human donor in good health (CMV status not recorded). Some clones in this sample may be carry-over from other donors' samples. CDR3s include the opening cysteine and the closing phenylalanine or tryptophan. D genes are given only for firm matches. Clone size is not always given. Where it is, it says once, few, many or a class for expanded clones.

D gene	V gene	clone size	J gene	CDR3 DNA	CDR3 protein
-	TRBV7-2	many	TRBJ1-2	TGTGCCAGCAGCTTAGGGAGCACCTCTAACTATGGCTACACCTTC	CASSLGSTSNYGYTF
-	TRBV7-2	many	TRBJ2-4	TGTGCCAGCAGCAAGAGGTCGGGCGGGGATGGGGGAAACATTCAGTACTTC	CASSKRSGGDGGNIQYF
-	TRBV11-2	-	TRBJ2-5	TGTGCCAGCAGCTTAAGGGAGCGAGGACTCGGGACCCAGTACTTC	CASSLRERGLGTQYF
TRBD2	TRBV5-1	-	TRBJ2-5	TGCGCCAGCAGCTCGGGAGCTGGCGGGGGGGCCGGGGAGACCCAGTACTTC	CASSSGAGGGAGETQYF
TRBD1	TRBV20-1	-	TRBJ1-1	TGCAGTGCTCACCAGGGGGCTAATACCCCCACTGAAGCTTTCTTT	CSAHQGANTPTEAFF
TRBD2	TRBV4-3	few	TRBJ2-7	TGCGCCCGAATAAGCGGGAGGGCCGGAGAGCAGTACTTC	CARISGRAGEQYF
-	TRBV7-8	many	TRBJ1-1	TGTGCCAGCAGCTTAGCACAGGGCGCTGAAGCTTTCTTT	CASSLAQGAEAFF
TRBD1	TRBV20-1	-	TRBJ1-4	TGCAGTGCTAGTCGGACAGGAGGGGTGAAACTGTTTTTT	CSASRTGGVKLFF
-	TRBV7-9	-	TRBJ1-5	TGTGCCAGCAGCACCAGCCTGCCACAGCCCCAGCATTTT	CASSTSLPQPQHF
-	TRBV20-1	-	TRBJ2-5	TGCAGTGCTAGAGATCACAAGGTCGGAGAGACCCAGTACTTC	CSARDHKVGETQYF
-	TRBV7-3	many	TRBJ2-5	TGTGCCAGCGCCCGGGGGGCGCGAGAGACCCAGTACTTC	CASARGARETQYF